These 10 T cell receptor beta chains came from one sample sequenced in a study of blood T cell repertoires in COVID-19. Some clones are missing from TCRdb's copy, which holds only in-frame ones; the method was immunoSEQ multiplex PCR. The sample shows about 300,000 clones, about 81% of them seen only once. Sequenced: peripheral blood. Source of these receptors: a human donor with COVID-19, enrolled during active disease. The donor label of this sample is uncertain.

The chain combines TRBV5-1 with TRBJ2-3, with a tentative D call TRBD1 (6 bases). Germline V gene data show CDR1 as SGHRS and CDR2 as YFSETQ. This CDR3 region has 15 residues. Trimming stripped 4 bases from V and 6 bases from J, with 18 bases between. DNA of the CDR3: TGCGCCAGCAGCGCACAGGGACCCCTCTCGGATACGCAGTATTTT. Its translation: CASSAQGPLSDTQYF.

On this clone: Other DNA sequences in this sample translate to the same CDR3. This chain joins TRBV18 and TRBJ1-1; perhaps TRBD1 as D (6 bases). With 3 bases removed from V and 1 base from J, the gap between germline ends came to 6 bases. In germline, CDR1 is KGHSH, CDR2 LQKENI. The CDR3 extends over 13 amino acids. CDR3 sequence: CASSPGQNTEAFF. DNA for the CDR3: TGTGCCAGCTCACCGGGACAGAACACTGAAGCTTTCTTT.

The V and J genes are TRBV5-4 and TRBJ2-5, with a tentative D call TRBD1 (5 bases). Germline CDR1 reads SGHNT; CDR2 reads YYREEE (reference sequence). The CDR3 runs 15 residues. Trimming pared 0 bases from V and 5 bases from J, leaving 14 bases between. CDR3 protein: CASSLGGQGAETQYF. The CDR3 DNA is TGTGCCAGCAGCTTGGGTGGGCAGGGCGCGGAGACCCAGTACTTC.

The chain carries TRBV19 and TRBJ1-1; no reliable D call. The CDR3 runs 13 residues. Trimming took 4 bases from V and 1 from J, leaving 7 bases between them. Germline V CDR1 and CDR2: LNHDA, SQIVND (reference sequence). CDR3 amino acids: CASSTTPNTEAFF. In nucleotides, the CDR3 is TGTGCCAGTAGTACGACACCGAACACTGAAGCTTTCTTT. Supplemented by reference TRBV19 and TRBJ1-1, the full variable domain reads DGGITQSPKYLFRKEGQNVTLSCEQNLNHDAMYWYRQDPGQGLRLIYYSQIVNDFQKGDIAEGYSVSREKKESFPLTVTSAQKNPTAFYLCASSTTPNTEAFFGQGTRLTVV.

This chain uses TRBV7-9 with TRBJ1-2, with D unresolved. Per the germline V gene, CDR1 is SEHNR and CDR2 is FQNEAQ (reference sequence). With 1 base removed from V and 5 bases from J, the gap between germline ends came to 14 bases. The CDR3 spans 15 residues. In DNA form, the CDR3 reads TGTGCCAGCAGCTTAGGGGCCTTCGTGGTTTATGGCTACACCTTC. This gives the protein CASSLGAFVVYGYTF. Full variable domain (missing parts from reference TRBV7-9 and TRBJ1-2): DTGVSQNPRHKITKRGQNVTFRCDPISEHNRLYWYRQTLGQGPEFLTYFQNEAQLEKSRLLSDRFSAERPKGSFSTLEIQRTEQGDSAMYLCASSLGAFVVYGYTFGSGTRLTVV.

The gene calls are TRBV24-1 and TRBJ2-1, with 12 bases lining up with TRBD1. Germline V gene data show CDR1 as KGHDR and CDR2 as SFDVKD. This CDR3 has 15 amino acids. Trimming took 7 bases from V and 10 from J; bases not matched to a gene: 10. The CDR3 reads CATRPVGQGAREQFF. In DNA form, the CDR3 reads TGTGCCACCAGGCCAGTGGGACAGGGGGCCCGGGAGCAGTTCTTC.

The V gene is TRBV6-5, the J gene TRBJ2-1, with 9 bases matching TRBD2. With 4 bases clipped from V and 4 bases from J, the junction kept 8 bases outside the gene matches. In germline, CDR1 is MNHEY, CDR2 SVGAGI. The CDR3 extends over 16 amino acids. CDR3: CASSSPSGNFYNEQFF. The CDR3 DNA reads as TGTGCCAGCAGTTCCCCTAGCGGGAATTTTTACAATGAGCAGTTCTTC.

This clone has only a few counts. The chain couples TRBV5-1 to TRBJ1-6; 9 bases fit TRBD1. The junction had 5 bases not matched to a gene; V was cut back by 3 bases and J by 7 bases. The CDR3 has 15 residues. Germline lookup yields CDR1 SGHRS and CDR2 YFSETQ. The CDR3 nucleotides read TGCGCCAGCAGCTGGACAGGGGCGGGGAATTCACCCCTCCACTTT. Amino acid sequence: CASSWTGAGNSPLHF.

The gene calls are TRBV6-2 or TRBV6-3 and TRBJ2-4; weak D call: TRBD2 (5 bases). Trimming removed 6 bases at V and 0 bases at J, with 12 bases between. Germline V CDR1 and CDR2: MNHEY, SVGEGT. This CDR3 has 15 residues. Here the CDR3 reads CASSLREPAKNIQYF. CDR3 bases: TGTGCCAGCAGCCTTAGGGAGCCAGCCAAAAACATTCAGTACTTC.

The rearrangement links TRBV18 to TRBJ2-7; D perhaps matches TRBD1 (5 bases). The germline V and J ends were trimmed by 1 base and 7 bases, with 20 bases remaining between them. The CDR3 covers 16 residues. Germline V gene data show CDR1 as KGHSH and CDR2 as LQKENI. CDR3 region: CASSPLLIDGTGEQYF. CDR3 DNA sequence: TGTGCCAGCTCACCACTCCTAATTGACGGTACAGGAGAGCAGTACTTC.